This T cell receptor beta chain was captured in a study of brain metastases from non-small cell lung cancer. Worth noting for this clone: What it binds is not known.

TCRdb's copy holds only in-frame clones and misses some; the assay was immunoSEQ multiplex PCR. The sample contains approximately 1,000 clones, about nine tenths of which appear only once. General study results and limits: Brain metastases shared most TCR repertoire with primaries, with sparse T cells.

Germline CDR1 KGHSH, CDR2 LQKENI. This CDR3 spans 15 amino acids. V lost 1 base and J lost 4, with 10 bases in between. The J gene is TRBJ1-4, the V gene TRBV18, with D tentatively TRBD1 (5 bases). Sequenced input: primary lung tumor tissue. This sequence originates from a donor aged 40 or over with non-small cell lung cancer. The CDR3 DNA sequence: TGTGCCAGCTCACCACAAAACAGGTTTAATGAAAAACTGTTTTTT. It translates to CASSPQNRFNEKLFF.